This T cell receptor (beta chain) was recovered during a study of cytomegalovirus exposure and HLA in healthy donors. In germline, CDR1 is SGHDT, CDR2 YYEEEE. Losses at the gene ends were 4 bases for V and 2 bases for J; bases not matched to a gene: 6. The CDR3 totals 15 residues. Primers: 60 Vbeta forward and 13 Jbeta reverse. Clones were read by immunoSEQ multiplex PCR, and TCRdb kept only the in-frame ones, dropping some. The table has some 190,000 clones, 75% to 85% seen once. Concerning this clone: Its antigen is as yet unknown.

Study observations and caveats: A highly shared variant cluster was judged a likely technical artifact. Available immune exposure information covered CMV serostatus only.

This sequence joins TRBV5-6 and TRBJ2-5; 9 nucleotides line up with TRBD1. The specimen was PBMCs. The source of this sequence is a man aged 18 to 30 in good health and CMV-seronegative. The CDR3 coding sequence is TGTGCCAGCAGCCGGACAGGGGCAGGGCAAGAGACCCAGTACTTC. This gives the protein CASSRTGAGQETQYF.